The source of this T cell receptor beta chain is a study of cytotoxic CD8 clonotypes in ibrutinib-treated CLL (dated by TCRdb to the early 2020s). In terms of the full investigation: The cohort had 11 to 12 relapsed/refractory and 15 treatment-naive patients; 17 to 18 were IGHV unmutated. Responses were partial in some 24 patients and complete in 2; after median around 72 months follow-up, about 14 stayed in remission and approximately 12 progressed. Samples at response were collected after a median of 12 months of treatment, with a range of about 6 to 36 months. An average of roughly 270,000 productive templates and 80,000 to 100,000 productive rearrangements was obtained per sample. Of the 90 or so participants in the trial, about 26 had longitudinal samples available. Cryopreserved peripheral blood mononuclear cells were collected at three points: before therapy, at response, and at either sustained remission or disease progression. Every sample from remission and from progressive disease was obtained while the patients were still on ibrutinib. Broader findings and caveats from the paper: Public clonotypes were rare and either shrank or stayed stable during treatment, and the rise in clonality at ibrutinib response reflected expansion of private clonotypes. At baseline, clonality was higher than in age-matched healthy donors and showed a strong correlation with circulating CD8+ T-cell counts. Sustained-remission and progressing patients did not have matched sampling times, and lymph node repertoires were not examined. At ibrutinib response clonality went up, during sustained remission it held steady, and at progression it dropped back toward baseline.

A MiSeq instrument was used for deep resolution sequencing, which targeted depths ranging from 1 in 1 million up to 1 in 200,000 T cells, with coverage averaging 10x for each clonotype. TCR beta libraries were generated with the immunoSEQ hsTCRB Kit. For the original study's pipeline: The data were analyzed with ImmunoSEQ Analyzer and ImmunoSEQ Data Assistant, and V, D and J gene assignments followed IMGT definitions. Clonality, which ranges from 0 to 1, was calculated as one minus the normalized Shannon entropy of productive rearrangement frequencies. Only overrepresented clonotypes making up at least 0.05% of each patient's repertoire were included in the public clonotype analysis. Repertoires from some twelve age-matched healthy donors in immuneACCESS were used as clonality controls. The table comes from immuneACCESS by way of TCRdb, which keeps in-frame sequences with V and J called. Part of the clones is missing from these tables; in studies checked, under half for an unresolved V gene and the rest for unknown reasons. For V, J and clone size, that table is used; D and trimming come from the DNA. This sample holds more than 140,000 clones; approximately 80% were observed only once. The top ten hold under 35% of the sample.

With respect to this clone: Its antigen remains undetermined. Qualities for individual bases were not recorded, and no much larger clone is one base off.

This sample's time point label indicates: about 11 months on ibrutinib. For TCR beta library preparation, approximately 2 micrograms of genomic DNA was extracted from cryopreserved PBMCs. Longitudinal blood samples from CLL patients on ibrutinib monotherapy underwent high-throughput TCR beta sequencing. The patients took part in an open-label, single-center phase 2 trial of ibrutinib monotherapy. Sequenced material: PBMCs, taken after 12 months of ibrutinib treatment. The receptor was isolated from a human donor with chronic lymphocytic leukemia.

The DNA sequence is given as TGTGCCACCAGCAGAGATCCCGACAGGCTAAATTCACCCCTCCACTTT. Translated, this is CATSRDPDRLNSPLHF. The chain is assembled from TRBV15 and TRBJ1-6; TRBD1 is perhaps the D gene, given 6 matching bases. Its CDR3 holds 16 amino acids, cysteine through phenylalanine. Only the CDR3 portion is preserved as DNA: 48 bases, with reading frame beginning at the first base. CDR1 LNHNV and CDR2 YYDKDF are derived from the germline V gene (reference sequence). V lost 0 bases and J lost 7 bases; the stretch between them is 13 bases long.